This T cell receptor (beta chain) was identified in a study of T-cell memory formation after mild COVID-19. Study overall: TCR clusters were largely donor specific. General study results and limits: Mainly in CM and EM were contracting CD4+ clones; CD8+ were in EMRA. Day 15 to 85 contracting clones showed balanced CD4/CD8; day 15 to 37 expanders favored CD4+.

After 5'RACE with constant-segment primers, TCR alpha and TCR beta cDNA libraries carrying sample barcodes and UMIs were obtained. A single record per CDR3 protein comes from TCRdb applying MiXCR to the 5' RACE reads. The table lists approximately 580,000 distinct CDR3 sequences, just over 20% of them singletons. This clonotype was picked up a small number of times. Its target is unknown. V was trimmed by 0 bases and J by 2 bases, leaving 11 bases between them. Germline V gene lookup returns CDR1 SGHRS and CDR2 YFSETQ. The CDR3 runs 15 residues. The chain employs TRBV5-1 and TRBJ2-5; tentatively, D is TRBD1 (5 bases). Sequencing was done on a sample of PBMCs or a T cell subset sorted from them (not recorded which). The TCR comes from an adult woman who had mild COVID-19 (a few samples of this study predate the infection). Cell type and time point are not known. This CDR3 reads CASSLGAREQETQYF. CDR3 DNA: TGCGCCAGCAGCTTGGGGGCCAGGGAACAAGAGACCCAGTACTTC.